What follows are 10 T cell receptor beta chains derived from one specimen sequenced in a study of T cells in localized non-small cell lung cancer. Profiled with immunoSEQ multiplex PCR; TCRdb holds only in-frame clones, not every one. The sample holds about 2,600 clones, roughly a third seen once. Sequences were derived from lung tumor tissue, sampled before any cancer treatment. The source of these receptors is a man aged 40 to 69 with stage I lung adenocarcinoma.

This clone ranks as medium-sized. The rearrangement joins TRBV11-3 to TRBJ2-3, with 7 nucleotides matching TRBD2. Trimming took 3 bases from V and 2 from J; bases not matched to a gene: 5. CDR1 SGHNT and CDR2 YENEEA come from the germline V gene. The CDR3 totals 15 residues. The CDR3, as DNA: TGTGCCAGCAGCTTCTCGACTAGCTACACAGATACGCAGTATTTT. Its protein is CASSFSTSYTDTQYF.

The gene calls are TRBV19 and TRBJ1-3; no clear D gene. Germline CDR1 LNHDA, CDR2 SQIVND (reference sequence). This CDR3 is 13 amino acids long. V shed 2 bases and J shed 2 bases, with 4 bases lying between them. The CDR3 here is CASSIMTGNTIYF. In nucleotides, the CDR3 is TGTGCCAGTAGTATAATGACTGGAAACACCATATATTTT.

In this sample, this clone turned up a few times. The rearrangement links TRBV30 to TRBJ2-7; 7 bases are shared with TRBD1. The V gene's germline CDR1 is GTSNPN and CDR2 SVGIG (reference sequence). With 3 bases clipped from V and 3 bases from J, the junction kept 17 bases outside the gene matches. The CDR3 length is 17 residues. DNA for the CDR3: TGTGCCTGGAGAAAAAGCCTACAGGGGCTCACGGGCTACGAGCAGTACTTC. As protein: CAWRKSLQGLTGYEQYF. Based on the CDR3 plus reference TRBV30 and TRBJ2-7, the full variable domain is SQTIHQWPATLVQPVGSPLSLECTVEGTSNPNLYWYRQAAGRGLQLLFYSVGIGQISSEVPQNLSASRPQDRQFILSSKKLLLSDSGFYLCAWRKSLQGLTGYEQYFGPGTRLTVT.

This clone was counted between two and nine times. The CDR3, as DNA: TGTGCCAGCAGCTTGGCCAGTTCGGGCCAGCCCCAGCATTTT. It translates to CASSLASSGQPQHF. This sequence joins TRBV11-3 and TRBJ1-5; no definite D call. CDR3 length: 14 amino acids. Trimming shortened V by 3 bases and J by 7 bases, and 13 bases separated the two germline ends. Per the germline V gene, CDR1 is SGHNT and CDR2 is YENEEA.

This chain connects TRBV28 to TRBJ2-6; unclear D gene. Looked up from germline, CDR1 is MDHEN and CDR2 is SYDVKM. This CDR3 comprises 15 residues. The V end was cut by 7 bases, the J end by 3 bases, with 13 bases between. The DNA for the CDR3 is TGTGCCAGCACCCTAACCTCGGGTGGGGCCAACGTCCTGACTTTC. Its translation: CASTLTSGGANVLTF.

The V and J genes are TRBV29-1 and TRBJ2-3; possible D gene TRBD2, 6 bases. The CDR3 runs 15 residues. CDR1 is SQVTM, CDR2 ANQGSEA, per germline. V dropped 0 bases and J dropped 0 bases, with 10 bases sitting between them. CDR3 sequence reads: CSVEDRSGSTDTQYF. CDR3 DNA: TGCAGCGTTGAAGATCGGAGCGGGAGCACAGATACGCAGTATTTT.

This clone has a handful of counts. The rearrangement joins TRBV25-1 to TRBJ2-4; D call uncertain. CDR1 and CDR2 (germline): MGHDK, SYGVNS. The length of the CDR3 is 18 residues. Trimming removed 6 bases at V and 0 bases at J, with 21 bases between. Here the CDR3 reads CASRLNKDRILAKNIQYF. In DNA, the CDR3 is TGTGCCAGCAGATTGAATAAGGATCGGATCCTAGCCAAAAACATTCAGTACTTC. Full variable domain (rest looked up from reference TRBV25-1 and TRBJ2-4): EADIYQTPRYLVIGTGKKITLECSQTMGHDKMYWYQQDPGMELHLIHYSYGVNSTEKGDLSSESTVSRIRTEHFPLTLESARPSHTSQYLCASRLNKDRILAKNIQYFGAGTRLSVL.

CDR3 sequence reads: CASSQRRAGNNEQFF. The CDR3 DNA sequence: TGTGCCAGCAGCCAGAGGCGGGCAGGCAACAATGAGCAGTTCTTC. The genes are TRBV14 and TRBJ2-1; the D gene is possibly TRBD2 (5 bases). V lost 3 bases, J lost 5 bases, and 14 bases lay in between. The CDR3 is 15 amino acids. The germline V gene has CDR1 SGHDN and CDR2 FVKESK.

In this sample, this clone is medium-sized (0.01 to 0.1%). This chain links TRBV11-3 with TRBJ1-1, with TRBD1 as a possible D gene (6 bases). The V end lost 5 bases, the J end lost 2 bases, and 12 bases lay between the germline ends. There are 14 residues in the CDR3. Germline assignment: CDR1 SGHNT and CDR2 YENEEA. This chain's CDR3 is CASSGGQFNTEAFF. CDR3 nucleotide sequence: TGTGCCAGCAGCGGAGGACAGTTTAACACTGAAGCTTTCTTT.

This clone was detected a few times. V gene TRBV6-8 combines with J gene TRBJ1-4, with 7 bases matching TRBD1. Germline lookup yields CDR1 MNHGY and CDR2 SAAAGT. The CDR3 sequence is 14 residues long. V dropped 10 bases and J dropped 7; count of bases not matched to a gene: 12. CDR3 bases: TGTGCCACCAAGGAGACAGGGAGCCGTGAAAAACTGTTTTTT. Translated: CATKETGSREKLFF.